The 29 T cell receptor beta chains below come from one sample, sequenced in a study of shared clonotypes between healthy human individuals. Sequencing was performed with immunoSEQ multiplex PCR; in TCRdb, only in-frame clones are kept and a portion is missing. Of 500,000 or so clones listed, about 96% are singletons. The sequencing sample was made of naive CD4+ T cells sorted from blood. Regarding subset: CD45RA+ positively selected. The receptors derive from a woman aged 25-40 years in good health.

In this sample, this clone turned up a few times. The V gene is TRBV6-4, the J gene TRBJ2-1, with TRBD2 matching 13 bases. Germline assignment: CDR1 MRHNA and CDR2 SNTAGT. The V gene end was trimmed by 2 bases and the J gene end by 13 bases; junction bases not matched to a gene: 5. The CDR3 length is 14 residues. The CDR3 is CASSDPGTSGTQFF. CDR3 nucleotides: TGTGCCAGCAGTGACCCCGGGACTAGCGGGACTCAGTTCTTC.

This rearrangement joins TRBV28 to TRBJ2-3; a possible D gene is TRBD2 (5 bases). Between the trimmed V and J ends, which lost 7 bases and 1 base, there was a span of 9 bases. Germline V lookup: CDR1 MDHEN, CDR2 SYDVKM. The CDR3 is 13 residues long. The chain's CDR3 is CASKRRRTDTQYF. DNA of the CDR3: TGTGCCAGCAAGCGGAGACGCACAGATACGCAGTATTTT. The full variable domain, its missing parts supplied by reference TRBV28 and TRBJ2-3, is DVKVTQSSRYLVKRTGEKVFLECVQDMDHENMFWYRQDPGLGLRLIYFSYDVKMKEKGDIPEGYSVSREKKERFSLILESASTNQTSMYLCASKRRRTDTQYFGPGTRLTVL.

The chain combines TRBV19 with TRBJ2-3; 10 nucleotides match TRBD2. From germline, CDR1 is LNHDA and CDR2 SQIVND (reference sequence). V shed 8 bases, J shed 2 bases, and the junction held 7 bases outside the gene matches. The CDR3 contains 15 residues. CDR3: CASSTSGIDTDTQYF. In nucleotides, the CDR3 is TGTGCCAGTTCCACTAGCGGGATTGACACAGATACGCAGTATTTT. Full variable domain (rest looked up from reference TRBV19 and TRBJ2-3): DGGITQSPKYLFRKEGQNVTLSCEQNLNHDAMYWYRQDPGQGLRLIYYSQIVNDFQKGDIAEGYSVSREKKESFPLTVTSAQKNPTAFYLCASSTSGIDTDTQYFGPGTRLTVL.

The V call is TRBV5-5, the J call TRBJ2-7; D assignment may be TRBD1 or TRBD2 (6 bases each). The V gene's germline CDR1 is SGHKS and CDR2 YYEKEE (reference sequence). V lost 0 bases and J lost 7, with 20 bases in between. The CDR3 extends over 16 amino acids. This CDR3 is CASSLGFRGALREQYF. Written as DNA, the CDR3 is TGTGCCAGCAGCTTGGGGTTTAGGGGGGCGTTGCGGGAGCAGTACTTC.

This chain links TRBV4-1 with TRBJ1-1, with TRBD1 matching 7 bases. V gave up 4 bases and J gave up 4 bases; unmatched junction bases: 6. Germline V CDR1 and CDR2: MGHRA, YSYEKL. CDR3 length equals 14 residues. The CDR3 coding sequence is TGCGCCAGCAGCCCTCGACAGGGATTCACTGAAGCTTTCTTT. Translated, it gives CASSPRQGFTEAFF.

The chain has TRBV11-2 and TRBJ2-2; D is undetermined. Germline CDR1 and CDR2: SGHAT and FQNNGV. V lost 5 bases and J lost 2, with 12 bases in between. CDR3 size: 15 residues. Here the CDR3 reads CASSVRVENTGELFF. CDR3 DNA: TGTGCCAGCAGCGTAAGAGTGGAAAACACCGGGGAGCTGTTTTTT.

Concerning this clone: Other DNA sequences from this sample encode an identical CDR3 as well. The chain carries TRBV27 and TRBJ2-5; no firm D call. The V end was cut by 0 bases, the J end by 0 bases, with 2 bases between. CDR3 length: 13 amino acids. Per germline, CDR1 MNHEY and CDR2 SMNVEV (reference sequence). In DNA form, the CDR3 reads TGTGCCAGCAGTTTATCTTACCAAGAGACCCAGTACTTC. Its protein is CASSLSYQETQYF.

The V call is TRBV28, the J call TRBJ2-7; 8 bases match TRBD1. CDR1 is MDHEN and CDR2 is SYDVKM in the germline V gene. V lost 5 bases and J lost 4; bases outside the gene matches: 1. The CDR3 is made up of 12 amino acids. CDR3 nucleotide sequence: TGTGCCAGCAGTAGGACAGGGTACGAGCAGTACTTC. It translates to CASSRTGYEQYF.

The chain links TRBV2 to TRBJ2-1; 9 nucleotides align to TRBD2. The CDR3 length is 15 residues. The junction had 6 bases not matched to a gene; V was cut back by 2 bases and J by 7 bases. CDR1 and CDR2 (germline): SNHLY, FYNNEI. Here the CDR3 reads CASSELAGGPNEQFF. CDR3 nucleotides: TGTGCCAGCAGTGAACTTGCGGGAGGGCCAAATGAGCAGTTCTTC.

The chain recombines TRBV5-5 with TRBJ1-2; no clear D. Germline CDR1 and CDR2: SGHKS and YYEKEE (reference sequence). The CDR3 length is 14 residues. The V and J ends lost 2 bases and 0 bases respectively, with 8 bases between them. CDR3 sequence reads: CASSFRIANYGYTF. The CDR3 DNA reads TGTGCCAGCAGCTTCAGGATAGCTAACTATGGCTACACCTTC. The full variable domain, completed using reference TRBV5-5 and TRBJ1-2, is DAGVTQSPTHLIKTRGQQVTLRCSPISGHKSVSWYQQVLGQGPQFIFQYYEKEERGRGNFPDRFSARQFPNYSSELNVNALLLGDSALYLCASSFRIANYGYTFGSGTRLTVV.

The chain joins TRBV2 to TRBJ2-1; the match to TRBD1 covers 8 bases. Germline V gene data show CDR1 as SNHLY and CDR2 as FYNNEI. J lost 6 bases, V lost 1 base, and 5 bases had no gene match. The CDR3 runs 15 residues. The CDR3 protein is CASSEVGQGINEQFF. CDR3 DNA sequence: TGTGCCAGCAGTGAAGTAGGACAGGGAATCAATGAGCAGTTCTTC.

In DNA, the CDR3 is TGTGCCAGCAGCCCCCGCCATGAGCAGTTCTTC. Residues: CASSPRHEQFF. V is TRBV7-9 and J is TRBJ2-1; D not certain. Germline CDR1 and CDR2: SEHNR and FQNEAQ (reference sequence). V lost 5 bases, J lost 8 bases, and 7 bases lay in between. The CDR3 loop spans 11 amino acids.

In this sample, this clone turned up once. The J gene is TRBJ2-1, the V gene TRBV29-1; tentatively, D is TRBD1 (5 bases). Germline CDR1 and CDR2: SQVTM and ANQGSEA. This CDR3 is built from 15 residues. Trimming removed 0 bases from V and 8 bases from J, with 17 bases in between. CDR3 loop: CSVEDPIRGRDEQFF. For the CDR3, the DNA is TGCAGCGTTGAAGACCCAATTAGGGGCAGGGATGAGCAGTTCTTC.

The chain recombines TRBV2 with TRBJ2-1; a weak D match, TRBD1 (6 bases). Germline lookup yields CDR1 SNHLY and CDR2 FYNNEI. V lost 7 bases, J lost 4 bases, and 14 bases lay in between. CDR3 length: 14 residues. The CDR3 protein is CASTAGDGYNEQFF. The CDR3, as DNA: TGTGCCAGCACCGCAGGGGACGGATACAATGAGCAGTTCTTC.

The chain uses TRBV28 and TRBJ1-5; 7 bases are a match to TRBD1. Germline CDR1 reads MDHEN; CDR2 reads SYDVKM. CDR3 length: 15 residues. With V trimmed by 2 bases and J by 2 bases, 3 bases remained unmatched. For the CDR3, the DNA is TGTGCCAGCAGTTTAAGGACAGGAGGCAATCAGCCCCAGCATTTT. It codes for CASSLRTGGNQPQHF.

DNA of the CDR3: TGTGCCACAGAAGGGCTCGGCTATGGCTACACCTTC. Protein: CATEGLGYGYTF. The chain recombines TRBV19 with TRBJ1-2; D not certain. V lost 10 bases, J lost 4 bases, and 13 bases lay in between. Germline V gene data show CDR1 as LNHDA and CDR2 as SQIVND (reference sequence). This CDR3 comprises 12 residues.

V is TRBV5-4 and J is TRBJ2-3; D might be TRBD1 (6 bases). Germline-derived CDR1 and CDR2 are SGHNT and YYREEE (reference sequence). The CDR3 covers 14 residues. Trimming removed 3 bases at V and 0 bases at J, with 8 bases between. The CDR3 DNA sequence: TGTGCCAGCAGCTGGACAGTGAGCACAGATACGCAGTATTTT. Translating it yields CASSWTVSTDTQYF.

This chain joins TRBV28 and TRBJ1-4; D is ambiguous. Germline assignment: CDR1 MDHEN and CDR2 SYDVKM. The CDR3 is 15 residues long. Trimming pared 3 bases from V and 0 bases from J, leaving 8 bases between. The CDR3: CASSFGGSTNEKLFF. The CDR3 DNA reads TGTGCCAGCAGTTTTGGCGGGTCAACTAATGAAAAACTGTTTTTT.

V usage is TRBV5-7 and J usage is TRBJ2-2; no reliable D call. TRBV5-7 falls under the ORF class, with uncertain function. The ends were cut back, 0 bases at V and 0 bases at J, with 6 bases in the middle. The CDR3 loop spans 15 amino acids. The CDR3 reads CASSLGAANTGELFF. The DNA of the CDR3 is TGTGCCAGCAGCTTGGGGGCAGCGAACACCGGGGAGCTGTTTTTT.

The genes are TRBV28 and TRBJ1-2, with 9 nucleotides matching TRBD1. With V trimmed by 3 bases and J by 0 bases, 2 bases remained unmatched. There are 15 residues in the CDR3. Germline V gene sequence: CDR1 MDHEN, CDR2 SYDVKM. The CDR3 DNA sequence: TGTGCCAGCAGTTTTACAGGGGGCCCTAACTATGGCTACACCTTC. This translates into CASSFTGGPNYGYTF.

This sequence joins TRBV7-6 and TRBJ1-5; D unclear. The germline V gene encodes CDR1 SGHVS and CDR2 FNYEAQ. The CDR3 consists of 15 residues. With 2 bases removed from V and 3 bases from J, the gap between germline ends came to 11 bases. CDR3 nucleotide sequence: TGTGCCAGCAGCTTAAGGGAGGGTCCCAATCAGCCCCAGCATTTT. Its translation: CASSLREGPNQPQHF.

This sequence joins TRBV29-1 and TRBJ2-3, with TRBD2 identical over 7 bases. The CDR3 has 14 amino acids. From germline, CDR1 is SQVTM and CDR2 ANQGSEA. V was clipped by 6 bases and J by 0 bases; unmatched bases: 6. The CDR3 spells CSVGSGISTDTQYF. DNA of the CDR3: TGCAGCGTCGGGAGCGGGATTAGCACAGATACGCAGTATTTT.

The V and J genes are TRBV27 and TRBJ2-7; TRBD2 matches at 12 bases. The CDR3 spans 14 residues. J was trimmed by 3 bases and V by 6 bases; bases with no gene match: 3. CDR1 is MNHEY, CDR2 SMNVEV, per germline (reference sequence). The CDR3 DNA follows: TGTGCCAGCAGGAGACTAGCGGGAGACTACGAGCAGTACTTC. Protein sequence: CASRRLAGDYEQYF.

V is TRBV6-5 and J is TRBJ2-7; D is unclear. The CDR3 loop spans 15 amino acids. The germline V and J ends were trimmed by 2 bases and 1 base, with 12 bases remaining between them. Germline V lookup: CDR1 MNHEY, CDR2 SVGAGI. The CDR3 nucleotides are TGTGCCAGCAGTTACGGGATACTGGGTTCCTACGAGCAGTACTTC. This gives the protein CASSYGILGSYEQYF.

The rearrangement uses TRBV6-7 and TRBJ2-7; D remains ambiguous. TRBV6-7 is noted as an ORF with a role that remains uncertain. V lost 7 bases and J lost 1, with 17 bases in between. This CDR3 contains 15 residues. CDR3 DNA: TGTGCCAGCATCCCGAGGTCGGTGGATTCCTACGAGCAGTACTTC. Translation gives CASIPRSVDSYEQYF.

This clone showed up just a few times. The V gene is TRBV2, the J gene TRBJ2-2, with a weak D call TRBD1 (6 bases). Trimming pared 5 bases from V and 0 bases from J, leaving 7 bases between. Germline CDR1 reads SNHLY; CDR2 reads FYNNEI. The CDR3 is 14 residues long. CDR3 nucleotides: TGTGCCAGCAGTCAGGGGTCGAACACCGGGGAGCTGTTTTTT. Amino acid sequence: CASSQGSNTGELFF.

The chain is built from TRBV27 and TRBJ1-1, with D possibly being TRBD1 (6 bases). Germline-derived CDR1 and CDR2 are MNHEY and SMNVEV (reference sequence). Trimming took off 5 bases at V and 7 bases at J, with 11 bases between the two ends. The CDR3 is 12 residues long. In DNA, the CDR3 is TGTGCCAGCAGTAACAGGGTCGGTGAAGCTTTCTTT. This translates into CASSNRVGEAFF.

This clone came up once. The V call is TRBV15, the J call TRBJ2-5; TRBD2 might be the D (6 bases). The CDR3 extends over 14 amino acids. Germline V gene sequence: CDR1 LNHNV, CDR2 YYDKDF (reference sequence). V lost 6 bases and J lost 5, with 16 bases in between. For the CDR3, the DNA is TGTGCCACCAGGAGGACCTCGGCGGGGGAGACCCAGTACTTC. This translates into CATRRTSAGETQYF.

This clone was seen just once. The CDR3 is CASSREGFTEAFF. Here the CDR3 DNA reads TGTGCCAGCTCACGCGAAGGGTTTACTGAAGCTTTCTTT. The chain is built from TRBV18 and TRBJ1-1; D call uncertain. There are 13 residues in the CDR3. CDR1 is KGHSH, CDR2 LQKENI, per germline. Trimming removed 4 bases from V and 5 bases from J, with 11 bases in between. The variable domain in full, completed from reference TRBV18 and TRBJ1-1, reads NAGVMQNPRHLVRRRGQEARLRCSPMKGHSHVYWYRQLPEEGLKFMVYLQKENIIDESGMPKERFSAEFPKEGPSILRIQQVVRGDSAAYFCASSREGFTEAFFGQGTRLTVV.